The rows below give T cell receptor beta chains drawn from one sample of a study of T cell repertoires in cytomegalovirus infection. These receptors have no known antigen. MiXCR was run by TCRdb on the reads, yielding one entry per CDR3 protein. The sample has around 710,000 distinct CDR3 sequences; 25% to 35% are singletons. The source material was cultured CD8+ T cells from PBMCs, sampled from culture after CMV antigen stimulation. The receptors shown here come from a human donor in good health (CMV status not recorded). Some clones in this sample may be carry-over from other donors' samples. The CDR3 runs from the conserved cysteine through the conserved F or W. A D gene is named only where the DNA matches it firmly. Rows give clone size only sometimes, using once, few, many, or a class for an expanded clone.

DNA,CDR3,J,length,V,D,size
TGTGCCAGCATCCAGTACAGGGCCTCAGATACGCAGTATTTT,CASIQYRASDTQYF,TRBJ2-3,14,TRBV7-8,NA,many
TGTGCCAGCACGACGTTGGGGACCTCCTACGAGCAGTACTTC,CASTTLGTSYEQYF,TRBJ2-7,14,TRBV28,NA,few
TGTGCCAGCAGTCTTTCCCCACAGGATAATTCACCCCTCCACTTT,CASSLSPQDNSPLHF,TRBJ1-6,15,TRBV25-1,NA,few
TGCAGTGCTAGAGGGCGGGGGGGTAAGTTCACTGAAGCTTTCTTT,CSARGRGGKFTEAFF,TRBJ1-1,15,TRBV20-1,NA,NA
TGTGCCAGCAGCTTAGCTGGGACAGGGGACGGCTACACCTTC,CASSLAGTGDGYTF,TRBJ1-2,14,TRBV7-9,TRBD1,NA
TGTGCCAGCAGCTGGCTAGCGGGGGGCTCCTACAATGAGCAGTTCTTC,CASSWLAGGSYNEQFF,TRBJ2-1,16,TRBV7-9,TRBD2,few
TGTGCCAGTAGTATCGGCTTGGGCCAAGAGACCCAGTACTTC,CASSIGLGQETQYF,TRBJ2-5,14,TRBV19,NA,NA
TGTGCCAGCAGTCCGGGACACCGCTCCTACGAGCAGTACTTC,CASSPGHRSYEQYF,TRBJ2-7,14,TRBV27,NA,few
TGCGCCAGCAGCCAGGCCATTAACCCCTCTAGCTTTGACAATGAGCAGTTCTTC,CASSQAINPSSFDNEQFF,TRBJ2-1,18,TRBV4-3,NA,NA
TGTGCCAGCAGTGTCACGGGGGGGGACACTGAAGCTTTCTTT,CASSVTGGDTEAFF,TRBJ1-1,14,TRBV2,NA,NA
TGTGCTAGTGGTTTGGGCCCCCAGCAGTTCTTC,CASGLGPQQFF,TRBJ2-1,11,TRBV12-5,NA,NA
TGTGCCGTCGCCGGGGCCTACTATGGCTACACCTTC,CAVAGAYYGYTF,TRBJ1-2,12,TRBV25-1,NA,NA
TGCAGTGCTAGAGACAAGGGGGGCAGGCTCACTGAAGCTTTCTTT,CSARDKGGRLTEAFF,TRBJ1-1,15,TRBV20-1,NA,NA
TGTGCCAGCAGCTCGTCCAACAGGGATGGCTACACCTTC,CASSSSNRDGYTF,TRBJ1-2,13,TRBV7-9,NA,NA
TGTGCCAGCAGTTACTGGCCGGGGGCCTACCAAGAGACCCAGTACTTC,CASSYWPGAYQETQYF,TRBJ2-5,16,TRBV6-5,NA,NA
TGCAGTGGAGAGGGGGCGCCGAACTATGGCTACACCTTC,CSGEGAPNYGYTF,TRBJ1-2,13,TRBV20-1,TRBD1,NA
TGTGCCAGTATTGGGACTAGCGGACCCACCGGGGAGCTGTTTTTT,CASIGTSGPTGELFF,TRBJ2-2,15,TRBV19,TRBD2,few